The 26 T cell receptor beta chains below come from one sample, sequenced in a study of CD8+CD57+ T cells in acquired aplastic anemia. It was patients with CD8+CD57+ cell expansion by flow cytometry who were chosen for sequencing. Researchers used genomic DNA as the template to profile TCR beta VDJ and CDR3. One entry per CDR3 protein results from TCRdb running MiXCR on the reads. The sample gives hundreds of thousands of distinct CDR3 sequences, 40% to 50% of which show up once; about 7.8% is in the top ten. The sequenced material came from sorted CD4+, CD8+, or CD8+CD57+ T cells (not recorded which) from PBMCs. These receptors came from a human donor with aplastic anemia.

This clonotype was counted at least ten times. This chain links TRBV14 with TRBJ2-1, with D maybe TRBD2 (5 bases). Trimming took 6 bases from V and 4 from J, leaving 16 bases between them. The germline V gene has CDR1 SGHDN and CDR2 FVKESK. The CDR3 is 15 residues long. The chain's CDR3 is CASSLLERPYNEQFF. Here the CDR3 DNA reads TGTGCCAGCAGTCTTTTAGAGCGGCCTTACAATGAGCAGTTCTTC.

Remarks on this clonotype: A much larger clonotype is one base distant, so this may be a read error. This chain connects TRBV20-1 to TRBJ1-4, with D uncertain. The CDR3 contains 15 residues. The ends were cut back, 0 bases at V and 3 bases at J, with 11 bases in the middle. Germline-derived CDR1 and CDR2 are DFQATT and SNEGSKA (reference sequence). The chain's CDR3 is CSARDLRTANEKLFF. The CDR3 nucleotides read TGCAGTGCTAGAGATCTTAGAACAGCTAATGAAAAACTGTTTTTT.

The rearrangement uses TRBV7-2 and TRBJ1-5; D gene uncertain. CDR3 length: 15 amino acids. V was pared by 1 base and J by 10 bases, with 17 bases between. Per the germline V gene, CDR1 is SGHTA and CDR2 is FQGNSA. The CDR3 DNA reads TGTGCCAGCAGCTTAGGTTCCGGGCCGAATTCACCCCAGCATTTT. Its protein is CASSLGSGPNSPQHF.

Regarding this clonotype: The junction departs from germline at one end; a sequencing error may be responsible. The V call is TRBV25-1, the J call TRBJ2-7, with TRBD2 as a possible D gene (5 bases). CDR1 is MGHDK, CDR2 SYGVNS, per germline. The CDR3 has 14 amino acids. In nucleotides, the CDR3 is TGTGCCAGCAGTTTCGCTAGCAGGTACTACGAGCGGTACTTC. Its translation is CASSFASRYYERYF.

As for this clonotype: A read error is possible here, since a much larger clone lies one base away. The V gene is TRBV27, the J gene TRBJ1-2, with 8 bases fitting TRBD1. Germline-derived CDR1 and CDR2 are MNHEY and SMNVEV (reference sequence). The CDR3 runs to 14 residues. The CDR3 sequence: CACRSTGDNYGYTF. The CDR3 DNA is TGTGCCTGCAGATCGACAGGGGACAACTATGGCTACACCTTC.

The sample holds many counts of this clonotype. The J gene is TRBJ2-1, the V gene TRBV24-1; a possible D gene is TRBD1 (6 bases). Trimming left V 2 bases short and J 4 bases short, with 17 bases between. The CDR3 has 17 amino acids. Germline V CDR1 and CDR2: KGHDR, SFDVKD. Written as DNA, the CDR3 is TGTGCCACCAGTGATTCGACAGGTACGATTGGGTACAATGAGCAGTTCTTC. This gives the protein CATSDSTGTIGYNEQFF.

The chain uses TRBV7-3 and TRBJ2-3; D not resolved. CDR3 size: 13 residues. V was pared by 0 bases and J by 4 bases, with 5 bases between. The germline gives CDR1 SGHTA, CDR2 FQGTGA. The CDR3 nucleotides read TGTGCCAGCAGCTTAACCTCTTCAGATACGCAGTATTTT. It yields the protein CASSLTSSDTQYF.

This rearrangement joins TRBV9 to TRBJ2-1, with 8 bases identical to TRBD2. Trimming at V came to 6 bases and at J to 3 bases, leaving 5 bases not matched to a gene. CDR1 SGDLS and CDR2 YYNGEE come from the germline V gene. The CDR3 consists of 14 residues. CDR3 region: CASNSGDHYNEQFF. The CDR3 nucleotides read TGTGCCAGCAATAGCGGGGACCACTACAATGAGCAGTTCTTC.

The chain combines TRBV7-3 with TRBJ2-7; TRBD1 aligns across 8 bases. V was clipped by 5 bases and J by 3 bases; unmatched bases: 3. The CDR3 totals 13 residues. CDR1 and CDR2 from the germline V gene are SGHTA and FQGTGA. CDR3 amino acids: CASSRGQDYEQYV. As DNA, the CDR3 is TGTGCCAGCAGCAGGGGACAGGACTACGAGCAGTACGTC.

J is TRBJ2-5 and V is TRBV9, with D possibly called TRBD1 or TRBD2 (5 bases each). Between the trimmed V and J ends, which lost 5 bases and 9 bases, there was a span of 17 bases. The germline CDR1 and CDR2 sequences are SGDLS and YYNGEE. The CDR3 length is 13 residues. CDR3 DNA: TGTGCCAGCAGGATCCGGGGCCAAGGGGCCCAGTACTTC. Translation: CASRIRGQGAQYF.

As to this clonotype: It may be a read error: a sequence one base away is much more abundant. V usage is TRBV6-5 and J usage is TRBJ1-2; 9 bases are a match to TRBD1. The V gene's germline CDR1 is MNHEY and CDR2 SVGAGI. The CDR3 is 15 residues long. CDR3 coding DNA: TGTGCCAGCAGTTGGACAGGGGAAAGTAACTATGGCTACGCCTTC. It translates to CASSWTGESNYGYAF.

The sample holds many counts of this clonotype. The J gene is TRBJ2-7, the V gene TRBV27; D is possibly TRBD1 (5 bases). CDR3 length: 12 amino acids. Germline CDR1 is MNHEY and CDR2 is SMNVEV (reference sequence). Trimming pared 6 bases from V and 0 bases from J, leaving 6 bases between. The CDR3 region is CASRDNSYEQYF. The CDR3 DNA reads TGTGCCAGCAGGGACAACTCCTACGAGCAGTACTTC.

The chain combines TRBV20-1 with TRBJ1-6, with D maybe TRBD1 (5 bases). Per germline, CDR1 DFQATT and CDR2 SNEGSKA (reference sequence). Deletions cut 3 bases from V and 5 bases from J, with 8 bases between. The CDR3 is 13 residues long. As DNA, the CDR3 is TGCAGTGCTAGCGGGGGGAATAATTCACCCCTCCACTTT. Amino acids: CSASGGNNSPLHF.

This clonotype was seen repeatedly, ten times or more. The chain recombines TRBV6-1 with TRBJ1-6, with 7 nucleotides matching TRBD1. V gave up 5 bases and J gave up 7 bases; unmatched junction bases: 5. The CDR3 is made up of 14 amino acids. Germline loops: CDR1 MNHNS, CDR2 SASEGT. The DNA for the CDR3 is TGTGCCAGCAGTACAAGGGACAGCAATTCACCCCTCCACTTT. Protein sequence: CASSTRDSNSPLHF.

The chain carries TRBV24-1 and TRBJ2-4, with a possible D match to TRBD1 (6 bases). The ends were cut back, 4 bases at V and 0 bases at J, with 18 bases in the middle. Looked up from germline, CDR1 is KGHDR and CDR2 is SFDVKD. This CDR3 contains 18 residues. The CDR3 DNA sequence: TGTGCCACCAGTGAAGAAATAGGACAGATTTTAGCCAAAAACATTCAGTACTTC. The encoded protein is CATSEEIGQILAKNIQYF.

In this sample, this clonotype turned up many times. V is TRBV7-8 and J is TRBJ2-1, with D possibly TRBD2 on 5 matching bases. This CDR3 region has 14 residues. Trimming cost V 4 bases and J 8 bases, with 15 bases left between them. CDR1 SGHVS and CDR2 FQNEAQ come from the germline V gene. CDR3 nucleotide sequence: TGTGCCAGCAGCTCGAGGGCTAGCTTCGATGAGCAGTTCTTC. It translates to CASSSRASFDEQFF.

The V gene is TRBV4-1, the J gene TRBJ2-3; 7 nucleotides match TRBD2. V lost 1 base and J lost 0; bases outside the gene matches: 4. CDR1 and CDR2 from the germline V gene are MGHRA and YSYEKL. CDR3 length: 16 residues. In DNA, the CDR3 is TGCGCCAGCAGCCAAGTCATTAGCGGGAGCACAGATACGCAGTATTTT. Encoded protein: CASSQVISGSTDTQYF.

The rearrangement joins TRBV10-3 to TRBJ1-4; D is possibly TRBD1 (5 bases). The germline CDR1 and CDR2 sequences are ENHRY and SYGVKD. The CDR3 has 14 amino acids. The ends were cut back, 8 bases at V and 4 bases at J, with 14 bases in the middle. CDR3 in amino acids: CAIRDSAFNEKLFF. The CDR3 DNA reads as TGTGCCATCCGAGACAGCGCCTTTAATGAAAAACTGTTTTTT.

The DNA for the CDR3 is TGTGCCAGCAGTTCAAGACCCATGAATGAGCAGTTCTTC. Amino acid sequence: CASSSRPMNEQFF. This chain connects TRBV27 to TRBJ2-1; D unresolved. Trimming shortened V by 4 bases and J by 7 bases, and 11 bases separated the two germline ends. The CDR3 extends over 13 amino acids. The germline V gene encodes CDR1 MNHEY and CDR2 SMNVEV (reference sequence).

This clonotype was observed at least ten times. V gene TRBV29-1 combines with J gene TRBJ1-1; D call uncertain. The CDR3 has 11 residues. V lost 8 bases and J 1 base, leaving 8 bases between the germline ends. CDR1 and CDR2 from the germline V gene are SQVTM and ANQGSEA. CDR3 sequence reads: CSYARNTEAFF. As DNA, the CDR3 is TGCAGCTACGCTAGGAACACTGAAGCTTTCTTT.

This clonotype was detected many times. The rearrangement links TRBV2 to TRBJ2-7, with D possibly matching TRBD1 (6 bases). Germline V CDR1 and CDR2: SNHLY, FYNNEI. The CDR3 sequence is 15 residues long. V lost 5 bases to trimming and J lost 2 bases, with 16 bases between them. CDR3 sequence: CASSRVGQSPYEQYF. CDR3 nucleotides: TGTGCCAGCAGTCGGGTAGGACAGAGCCCCTACGAGCAGTACTTC.

The CDR3 here is CASSPGWGSYEQYF. The CDR3 region has the DNA TGTGCCAGCAGCCCGGGCTGGGGATCCTACGAGCAGTACTTC. J is TRBJ2-7 and V is TRBV9, with unresolved D. Trimming pared 4 bases from V and 1 base from J, leaving 12 bases between. The CDR3 contains 14 residues. The germline V gene has CDR1 SGDLS and CDR2 YYNGEE.

This clonotype appeared a few times. V is TRBV20-1 and J is TRBJ1-1, with 7 bases lining up with TRBD1. The CDR3 loop spans 14 amino acids. V was clipped by 2 bases and J by 1 base; unmatched bases: 4. Germline CDR1 and CDR2: DFQATT and SNEGSKA (reference sequence). The CDR3 DNA reads TGCAGTGCTAGACCACGGACAGGGAACACTGAAGCTTTCTTT. Translating gives CSARPRTGNTEAFF.

The J gene is TRBJ1-1, the V gene TRBV19, with a tentative D call TRBD1 (6 bases). V was clipped by 3 bases and J by 3 bases, with 17 bases between them. This CDR3 has 16 amino acids. Looked up from germline, CDR1 is LNHDA and CDR2 is SQIVND (reference sequence). CDR3 in amino acids: CASSMGVGRGHTEAFF. CDR3 nucleotide sequence: TGTGCCAGTAGTATGGGGGTTGGCAGGGGACACACTGAAGCTTTCTTT.

The CDR3 DNA sequence: TGTGCCAGCAGCCAAAGTCTAGGGAGGGACGAGCAGTACGTC. This encodes CASSQSLGRDEQYV. This chain joins TRBV7-2 and TRBJ2-7; TRBD2 agrees at 7 bases. The ends lost 5 bases at V and 5 bases at J; junction bases unmatched: 9. The CDR3 contains 14 residues. Per germline, CDR1 SGHTA and CDR2 FQGNSA.

The rearrangement links TRBV5-1 to TRBJ1-2; D gene ambiguous. CDR3 length: 11 residues. V lost 4 bases, J lost 8 bases, and 9 bases lay in between. Germline lookup yields CDR1 SGHRS and CDR2 YFSETQ. The CDR3 DNA is TGCGCCAGCAGCCCCGAGGAGGGCTACACCTTC. Encoded protein: CASSPEEGYTF.